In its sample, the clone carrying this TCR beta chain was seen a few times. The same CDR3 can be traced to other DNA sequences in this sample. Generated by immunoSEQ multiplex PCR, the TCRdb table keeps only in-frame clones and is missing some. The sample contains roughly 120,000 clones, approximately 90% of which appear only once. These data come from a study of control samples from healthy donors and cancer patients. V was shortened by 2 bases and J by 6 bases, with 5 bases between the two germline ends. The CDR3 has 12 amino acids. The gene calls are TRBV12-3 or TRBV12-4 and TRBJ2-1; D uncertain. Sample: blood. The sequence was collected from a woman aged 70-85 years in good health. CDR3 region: CASSLLPNEQFF. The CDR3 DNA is TGTGCCAGCAGTTTATTACCCAATGAGCAGTTCTTC.